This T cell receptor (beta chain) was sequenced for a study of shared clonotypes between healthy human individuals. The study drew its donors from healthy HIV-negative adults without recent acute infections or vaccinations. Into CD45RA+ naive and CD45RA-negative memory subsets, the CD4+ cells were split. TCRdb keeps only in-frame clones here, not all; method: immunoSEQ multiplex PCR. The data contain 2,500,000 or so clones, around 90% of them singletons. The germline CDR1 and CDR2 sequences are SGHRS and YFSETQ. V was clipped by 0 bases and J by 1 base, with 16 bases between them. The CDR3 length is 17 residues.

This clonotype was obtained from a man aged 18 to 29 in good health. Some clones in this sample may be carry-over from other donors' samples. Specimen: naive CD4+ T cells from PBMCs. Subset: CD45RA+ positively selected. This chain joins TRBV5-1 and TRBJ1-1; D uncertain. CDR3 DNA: TGCGCCAGCAGCTTGGAAGGACCCCCCGAGGCGAACACTGAAGCTTTCTTT. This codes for CASSLEGPPEANTEAFF.